This entry describes one TCR beta chain. V was shortened by 3 bases and J by 4 bases, with 16 bases between the two germline ends. Germline CDR1 KGHDR, CDR2 SFDVKD. The CDR3 extends over 16 amino acids. The sample is drawn from a study of blood T cell repertoires in COVID-19. Study overall: T cells, B-cell-depleted T cells, or PBMCs supplied cDNA or gDNA.

As processed by the authors: The assay estimated nucleated cells by amplifying reference gene primers. Assay used: immunoSEQ multiplex PCR; TCRdb lists only in-frame clones, some missing. V and J calls and clone size follow that table, whereas D and trimming were derived from the DNA. The sample holds 25,000 to 35,000 clones; 80% are singletons and the top ten take roughly half. This receptor was taken from a woman in her 70s with acute or convalescent COVID-19. The chain employs TRBV24-1 and TRBJ2-3; TRBD1 is a possible D gene (7 bases). Sequences were obtained from peripheral blood. CDR3 DNA sequence: TGTGCCACCAGTGATGGCGGAGGGGGCAACGCAGATACGCAGTATTTT. It is translated as CATSDGGGGNADTQYF.